Shown below are 9 T cell receptor beta chains from a single sample sequenced in a study of beta chain features in type 1 diabetes. The isolated RNA, all of it, was reverse transcribed, so expressed TCRB transcripts were what got sequenced. The method was immunoSEQ multiplex PCR; TCRdb's version includes in-frame clones alone and lacks a portion of them. The profile shows roughly 250,000 clones, around 65% of them singletons. Sequencing used naive CD4+ T cells from blood. These receptors were collected from a man aged 25 to 45 in good health.

This rearrangement joins TRBV5-4 to TRBJ1-5; maybe TRBD1 (6 bases). CDR1 and CDR2 (germline): SGHNT, YYREEE (reference sequence). The CDR3 runs 15 residues. Trimming stripped 7 bases from V and 1 base from J, with 15 bases between. As DNA, the CDR3 is TGTGCCAGCGGGACACCGGGAACGAGCAATCAGCCCCAGCATTTT. This encodes CASGTPGTSNQPQHF.

The chain carries TRBV23-1 and TRBJ1-2; 9 nucleotides agree with TRBD1. TRBV23-1 is identified as an open reading frame with a role that is uncertain. Germline trimming cut 0 bases from V and 2 bases from J; bases unmatched to any gene: 4. This CDR3 region has 16 residues. The CDR3 loop is CASSQSGQGLNYGYTF. In DNA, the CDR3 is TGCGCCAGCAGTCAATCGGGACAGGGCCTCAACTATGGCTACACCTTC.

Notes on this clone: Relative to the germline gene, one junction end is altered; a read error may explain this. The rearrangement uses TRBV14 and TRBJ1-2, with no clear D. The CDR3 sequence is 11 residues long. CDR1 SGHDN and CDR2 FVKESK come from the germline V gene. CDR3 DNA sequence: TGTGCCAGCAGCCAAGACACCCTCGTCCTCTTC. Its protein is CASSQDTLVLF.

The sample holds a few counts of this clone. The chain employs TRBV6-5 and TRBJ2-1; the D is unclear. Between the trimmed V and J ends, which lost 2 bases and 7 bases, there was a span of 9 bases. The CDR3 has 13 amino acids. From germline, CDR1 is MNHEY and CDR2 SVGAGI. The CDR3 sequence: CASSYTSKNEQFF. The CDR3, as DNA: TGTGCCAGCAGTTACACCAGTAAGAATGAGCAGTTCTTC.

There are a few counts of this clone. The rearrangement uses TRBV7-9 and TRBJ2-2; D gene uncertain. This CDR3 is built from 13 residues. CDR1 and CDR2 from the germline V gene are SEHNR and FQNEAQ (reference sequence). Trimming cost V 4 bases and J 7 bases, with 10 bases left between them. CDR3 amino acids: CASSSQESGELFF. The CDR3 DNA reads as TGTGCCAGCAGCTCTCAGGAAAGCGGGGAGCTGTTTTTT.

This clone was seen only a few times. The chain uses TRBV7-9 and TRBJ2-1; 9 bases fit TRBD1. The CDR3 is 15 amino acids. V shed 4 bases, J shed 2 bases, and the junction held 3 bases outside the gene matches. The germline CDR1 and CDR2 sequences are SEHNR and FQNEAQ (reference sequence). The CDR3 reads CASSSRTGAYNEQFF. DNA for the CDR3: TGTGCCAGCAGCTCTAGGACAGGGGCCTACAATGAGCAGTTCTTC.

As to this clone: This same CDR3 is encoded by further DNA sequences in the sample. The V call is TRBV9, the J call TRBJ2-3, with D hard to call. V was shortened by 0 bases and J by 0 bases, with 5 bases between the two germline ends. The CDR3 has 14 amino acids. The germline V gene has CDR1 SGDLS and CDR2 YYNGEE. In nucleotides, the CDR3 is TGTGCCAGCAGCGTAGGTTCAAGCACAGATACGCAGTATTTT. Amino acids: CASSVGSSTDTQYF. Using reference TRBV9 and TRBJ2-3 for the parts outside the CDR3, the full variable domain is DSGVTQTPKHLITATGQRVTLRCSPRSGDLSVYWYQQSLDQGLQFLIQYYNGEERAKGNILERFSAQQFPDLHSELNLSSLELGDSALYFCASSVGSSTDTQYFGPGTRLTVL.

This clone is a singleton in its sample. V usage is TRBV27 and J usage is TRBJ2-6, with 9 bases that match TRBD1. J gave up 3 bases and V 2 bases, and 5 bases lay outside the gene matches. Germline V gene data show CDR1 as MNHEY and CDR2 as SMNVEV (reference sequence). This CDR3 spans 17 amino acids. CDR3 amino acids: CASSLEGQGNGANVLTF. CDR3 bases: TGTGCCAGCAGTTTAGAAGGACAGGGGAATGGGGCCAACGTCCTGACTTTC.

This clone was detected only once. The rearrangement links TRBV6-5 to TRBJ2-7; the match to TRBD2 covers 7 bases. Per the germline V gene, CDR1 is MNHEY and CDR2 is SVGAGI. Trimming removed 6 bases from V and 9 bases from J; junction bases left unmatched: 11. This CDR3 has 13 amino acids. The DNA for the CDR3 is TGTGCCAGCAGGAGGGGAGGGGAGGGCCCGCAGTACTTC. Translation: CASRRGGEGPQYF.